Listed below are T cell receptor beta chains from one sample, sequenced in a study of glioma-infiltrating T cells. One entry per CDR3 protein results from TCRdb running MiXCR on the multiplex PCR reads. The table has 150,000 or so distinct CDR3 sequences, approximately 40% seen once. Sequences were obtained from glioma tissue, nonneoplastic brain tissue, or PBMCs (not recorded which). Source of these receptors: a human donor with low-grade glioma or glioblastoma, undergoing nonglioma brain surgery, or in good health (not recorded which). Each CDR3 is given with its conserved first and last residue. The order of the fields is V gene, clone size, CDR3 protein. The size field is filled for only some rows; it gives once, few, many or a size class.

v_call: TRBV6-2/TRBV6-3; clone_size: NA; cdr3_aa: CASSRRDDSPLHF
v_call: TRBV6-2/TRBV6-3; clone_size: NA; cdr3_aa: CASRPSASYEQYF
v_call: TRBV28; clone_size: NA; cdr3_aa: CASGEGYEQYF
v_call: TRBV27; clone_size: few; cdr3_aa: CASRRTGAYEQYF
v_call: TRBV7-2; clone_size: few; cdr3_aa: CASSRTGSETQYF
v_call: TRBV27; clone_size: NA; cdr3_aa: CASSWQTKYF
v_call: TRBV7-2; clone_size: NA; cdr3_aa: CASSLDGFSTDTQYF
v_call: TRBV24-1; clone_size: few; cdr3_aa: CATSDSQTPYNEQFF
v_call: TRBV7-2; clone_size: NA; cdr3_aa: CASSPLADTQYF
v_call: TRBV7-2; clone_size: NA; cdr3_aa: CASTRGSSYNEQFF
v_call: TRBV27; clone_size: NA; cdr3_aa: CASILSGTNPPRWPQHF
v_call: TRBV5-1; clone_size: NA; cdr3_aa: CASSGSGPPYEQYF
v_call: TRBV28; clone_size: NA; cdr3_aa: CASSPPAGQQTQYF
v_call: TRBV4-2; clone_size: NA; cdr3_aa: CASSQDPASYGYTF
v_call: TRBV6-6; clone_size: NA; cdr3_aa: CASSYSGGLETQYF
v_call: TRBV7-9; clone_size: NA; cdr3_aa: CASSHRPQGTHTEAFF
v_call: TRBV4-2; clone_size: NA; cdr3_aa: CASSQGGQGGYEQYF
v_call: TRBV19; clone_size: once; cdr3_aa: CARSQGSNYGYTF
v_call: TRBV20-1; clone_size: few; cdr3_aa: CSARDPSGGARDEQFF
v_call: TRBV6-2/TRBV6-3; clone_size: NA; cdr3_aa: CASSQGAGEQYF
v_call: TRBV18; clone_size: once; cdr3_aa: CASSPPGMRANYGYTF
v_call: TRBV5-1; clone_size: once; cdr3_aa: CASQRGHIGNEQFF
v_call: TRBV2; clone_size: NA; cdr3_aa: CASSEGGTGAFF
v_call: TRBV20-1; clone_size: NA; cdr3_aa: CSAREQGAGNTIYF
v_call: TRBV29-1; clone_size: NA; cdr3_aa: CSVGGGASNQPQHF
v_call: TRBV6-6; clone_size: few; cdr3_aa: CASSYSSTGEQFF
v_call: TRBV7-8; clone_size: NA; cdr3_aa: CASERGGGETQYF
v_call: TRBV2; clone_size: NA; cdr3_aa: CASSEFLAGVTDTQYF
v_call: TRBV6-1; clone_size: NA; cdr3_aa: CAISGGQSDQPQHF
v_call: TRBV7-2; clone_size: few; cdr3_aa: CASSLLSGDSSYEQYF
v_call: TRBV2; clone_size: NA; cdr3_aa: CASSEITANYGYTF
v_call: TRBV27; clone_size: NA; cdr3_aa: CASSFGSGELFF
v_call: TRBV15; clone_size: NA; cdr3_aa: CATSRDVGEYTDTQYF